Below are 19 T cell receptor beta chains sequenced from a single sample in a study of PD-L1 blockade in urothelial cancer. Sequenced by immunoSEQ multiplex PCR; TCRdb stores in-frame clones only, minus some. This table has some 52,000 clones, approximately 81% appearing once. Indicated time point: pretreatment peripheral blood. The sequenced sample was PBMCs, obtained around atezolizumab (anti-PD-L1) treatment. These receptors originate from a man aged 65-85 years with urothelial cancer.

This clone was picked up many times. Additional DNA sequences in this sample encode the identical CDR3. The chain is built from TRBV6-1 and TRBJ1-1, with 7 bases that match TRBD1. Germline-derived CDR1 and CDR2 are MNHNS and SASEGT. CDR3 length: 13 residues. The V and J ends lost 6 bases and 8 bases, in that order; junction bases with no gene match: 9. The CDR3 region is CASRGQGVGEAFF. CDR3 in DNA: TGTGCCAGCAGGGGGCAGGGGGTAGGAGAAGCTTTCTTT.

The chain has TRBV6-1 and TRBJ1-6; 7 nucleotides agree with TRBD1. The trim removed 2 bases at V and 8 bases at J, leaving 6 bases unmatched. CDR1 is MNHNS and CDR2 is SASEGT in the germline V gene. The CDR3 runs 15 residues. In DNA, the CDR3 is TGTGCCAGCAGTGAATCGAAGGGGGCATATTCACCCCTCCACTTT. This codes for CASSESKGAYSPLHF.

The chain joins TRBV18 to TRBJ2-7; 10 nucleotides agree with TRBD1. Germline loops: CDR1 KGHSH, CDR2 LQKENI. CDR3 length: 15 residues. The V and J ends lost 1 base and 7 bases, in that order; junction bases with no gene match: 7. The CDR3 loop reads CASSPRRDRGEEQYF. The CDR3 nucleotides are TGTGCCAGCTCACCACGCCGGGACAGGGGTGAGGAGCAGTACTTC.

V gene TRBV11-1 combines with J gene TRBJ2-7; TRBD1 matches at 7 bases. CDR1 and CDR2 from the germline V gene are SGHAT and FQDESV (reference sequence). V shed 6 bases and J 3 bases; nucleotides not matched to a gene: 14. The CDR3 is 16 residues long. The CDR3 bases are TGTGCCAGCAGACAGTCGGTAGACAGGGAAGACTACGAGCAGTACTTC. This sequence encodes CASRQSVDREDYEQYF.

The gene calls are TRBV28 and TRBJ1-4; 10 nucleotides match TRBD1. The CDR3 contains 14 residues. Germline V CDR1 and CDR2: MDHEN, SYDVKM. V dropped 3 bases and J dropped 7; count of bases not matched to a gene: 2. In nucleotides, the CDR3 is TGTGCCAGCAGTTTCGGGGACAGGGGTGAAAAACTGTTTTTT. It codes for CASSFGDRGEKLFF.

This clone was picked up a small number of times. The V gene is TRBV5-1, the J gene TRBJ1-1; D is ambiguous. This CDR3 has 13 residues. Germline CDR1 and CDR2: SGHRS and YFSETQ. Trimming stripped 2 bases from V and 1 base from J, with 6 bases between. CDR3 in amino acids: CASSFTTNTEAFF. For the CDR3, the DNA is TGCGCCAGCAGCTTCACAACGAACACTGAAGCTTTCTTT.

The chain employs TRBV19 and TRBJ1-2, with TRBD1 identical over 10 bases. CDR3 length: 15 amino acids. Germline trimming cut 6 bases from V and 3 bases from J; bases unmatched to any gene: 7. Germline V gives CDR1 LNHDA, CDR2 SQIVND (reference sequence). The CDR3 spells CASRGTGEFYYGYTF. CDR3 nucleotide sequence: TGTGCCAGTAGAGGGACAGGGGAATTTTACTATGGCTACACCTTC.

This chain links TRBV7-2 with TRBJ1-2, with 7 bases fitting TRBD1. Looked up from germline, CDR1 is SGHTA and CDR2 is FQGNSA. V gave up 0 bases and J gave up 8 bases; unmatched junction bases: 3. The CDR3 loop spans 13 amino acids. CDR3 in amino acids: CASSLAGGAGYTF. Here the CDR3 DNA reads TGTGCCAGCAGCTTAGCAGGGGGCGCAGGCTACACCTTC.

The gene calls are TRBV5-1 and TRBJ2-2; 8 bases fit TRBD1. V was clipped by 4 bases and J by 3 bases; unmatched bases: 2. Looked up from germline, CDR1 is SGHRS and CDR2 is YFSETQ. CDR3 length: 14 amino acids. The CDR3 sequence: CASSLGQDTGELFF. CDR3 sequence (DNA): TGCGCCAGCAGCCTGGGACAGGACACCGGGGAGCTGTTTTTT. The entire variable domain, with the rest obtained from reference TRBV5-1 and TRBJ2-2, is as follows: KAGVTQTPRYLIKTRGQQVTLSCSPISGHRSVSWYQQTPGQGLQFLFEYFSETQRNKGNFPGRFSGRQFSNSRSEMNVSTLELGDSALYLCASSLGQDTGELFFGEGSRLTVL.

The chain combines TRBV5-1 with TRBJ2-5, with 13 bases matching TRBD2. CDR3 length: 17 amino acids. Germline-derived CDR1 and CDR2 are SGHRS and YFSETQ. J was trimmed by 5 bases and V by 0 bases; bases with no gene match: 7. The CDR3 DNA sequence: TGCGCCAGCAGCTTGGTTACTAGCGGGGGGGTTTCGGAGACCCAGTACTTC. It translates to CASSLVTSGGVSETQYF. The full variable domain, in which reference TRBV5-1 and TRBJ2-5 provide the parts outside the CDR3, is KAGVTQTPRYLIKTRGQQVTLSCSPISGHRSVSWYQQTPGQGLQFLFEYFSETQRNKGNFPGRFSGRQFSNSRSEMNVSTLELGDSALYLCASSLVTSGGVSETQYFGPGTRLLVL.

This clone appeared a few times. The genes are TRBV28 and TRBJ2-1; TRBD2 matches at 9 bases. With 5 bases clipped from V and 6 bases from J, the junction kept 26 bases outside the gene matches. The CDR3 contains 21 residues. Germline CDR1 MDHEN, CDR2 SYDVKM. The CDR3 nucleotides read TGTGCCAGCAGTCCCAAACCTAGCGGGATGGTTATGGGGTTACATATCAATGAGCAGTTCTTC. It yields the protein CASSPKPSGMVMGLHINEQFF.

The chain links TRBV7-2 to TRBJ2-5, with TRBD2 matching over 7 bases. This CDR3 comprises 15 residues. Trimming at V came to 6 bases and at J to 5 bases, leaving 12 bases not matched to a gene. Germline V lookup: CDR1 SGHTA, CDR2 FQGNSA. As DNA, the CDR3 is TGTGCCAGCAGGATAAGCGGGAACCCTGGGGAGACCCAGTACTTC. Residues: CASRISGNPGETQYF.

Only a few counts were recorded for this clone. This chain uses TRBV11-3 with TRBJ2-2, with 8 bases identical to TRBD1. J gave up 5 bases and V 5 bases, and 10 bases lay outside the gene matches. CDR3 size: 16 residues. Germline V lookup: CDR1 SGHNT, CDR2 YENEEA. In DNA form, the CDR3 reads TGTGCCAGCAGCGATGTGAGGACAGGGAGTACCGGGGAGCTGTTTTTT. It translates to CASSDVRTGSTGELFF. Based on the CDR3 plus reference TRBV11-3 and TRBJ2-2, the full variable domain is EAGVVQSPRYKIIEKKQPVAFWCNPISGHNTLYWYLQNLGQGPELLIRYENEEAVDDSQLPKDRFSAERLKGVDSTLKIQPAELGDSAVYLCASSDVRTGSTGELFFGEGSRLTVL.

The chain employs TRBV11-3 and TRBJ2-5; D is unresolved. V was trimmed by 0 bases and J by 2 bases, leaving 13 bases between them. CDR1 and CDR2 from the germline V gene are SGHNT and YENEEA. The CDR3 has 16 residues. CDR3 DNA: TGTGCCAGCAGCTTAGATCCTGCTTTGGAGCAAGAGACCCAGTACTTC. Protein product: CASSLDPALEQETQYF.

CDR3 bases: TGTGCCAGCAGCCTCTTACAGGGAGGCACAGATACGCAGTATTTT. Translating gives CASSLLQGGTDTQYF. The rearrangement joins TRBV4-2 to TRBJ2-3; a weak D match, TRBD1 (6 bases). Germline loops: CDR1 LGHNA, CDR2 YNFKEQ. The CDR3 runs 15 residues. V dropped 4 bases and J dropped 1 base, with 12 bases sitting between them.

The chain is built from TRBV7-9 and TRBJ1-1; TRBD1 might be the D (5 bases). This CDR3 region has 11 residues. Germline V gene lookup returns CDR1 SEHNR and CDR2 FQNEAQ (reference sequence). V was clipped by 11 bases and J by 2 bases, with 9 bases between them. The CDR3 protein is CAGGINTEAFF. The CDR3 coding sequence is TGTGCCGGGGGGATTAACACTGAAGCTTTCTTT.

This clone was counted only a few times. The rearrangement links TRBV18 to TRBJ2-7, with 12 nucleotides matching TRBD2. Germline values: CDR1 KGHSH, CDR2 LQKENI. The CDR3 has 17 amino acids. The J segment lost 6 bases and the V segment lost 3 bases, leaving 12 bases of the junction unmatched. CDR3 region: CASSPPTSGSRNAEQYF. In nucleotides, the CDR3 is TGTGCCAGCTCACCCCCGACTAGCGGGAGCCGAAATGCCGAGCAGTACTTC. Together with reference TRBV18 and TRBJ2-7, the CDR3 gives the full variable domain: NAGVMQNPRHLVRRRGQEARLRCSPMKGHSHVYWYRQLPEEGLKFMVYLQKENIIDESGMPKERFSAEFPKEGPSILRIQQVVRGDSAAYFCASSPPTSGSRNAEQYFGPGTRLTVT.

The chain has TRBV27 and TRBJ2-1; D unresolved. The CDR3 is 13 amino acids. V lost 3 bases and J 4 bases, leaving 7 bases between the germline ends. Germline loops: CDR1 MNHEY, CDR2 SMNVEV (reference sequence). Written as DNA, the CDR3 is TGTGCCAGCAGTTTCAAACTGTACAATGAGCAGTTCTTC. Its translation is CASSFKLYNEQFF.

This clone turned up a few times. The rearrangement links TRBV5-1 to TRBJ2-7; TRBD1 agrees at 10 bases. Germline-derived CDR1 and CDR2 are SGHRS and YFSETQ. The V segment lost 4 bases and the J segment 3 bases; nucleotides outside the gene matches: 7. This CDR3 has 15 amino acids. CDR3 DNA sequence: TGCGCCAGCAGCCCCGGGACAGGGGTACTCTACGAGCAGTACTTC. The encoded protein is CASSPGTGVLYEQYF. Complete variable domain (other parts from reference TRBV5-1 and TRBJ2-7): KAGVTQTPRYLIKTRGQQVTLSCSPISGHRSVSWYQQTPGQGLQFLFEYFSETQRNKGNFPGRFSGRQFSNSRSEMNVSTLELGDSALYLCASSPGTGVLYEQYFGPGTRLTVT.